This T cell receptor (beta chain) emerged from a study of blood T cell repertoires in COVID-19. Overall study context: Sites across the United States, Italy and Spain contributed samples from acute and convalescent COVID-19.

Measured with immunoSEQ multiplex PCR; TCRdb has only the in-frame clones, and not every one. The table has about 220,000 clones, 65% to 85% seen once. CDR1 is SNHLY and CDR2 is FYNNEI in the germline V gene. This CDR3 is built from 15 residues. V was shortened by 6 bases and J by 4 bases, with 16 bases between the two germline ends. Cohort assignment relied on participant-reported clinical history. Donors in Cohort 3 counted as recovered after two negative PCRs, clearance, or symptom resolution. The source is a middle-aged woman who had recovered from COVID-19. The sequenced material came from PBMCs or T cells enriched from blood (not recorded which). V usage is TRBV2 and J usage is TRBJ1-5; possibly TRBD1 for D (6 bases). The CDR3 reads CASRRGTSGNQPQHF. DNA of the CDR3: TGTGCCAGCAGGCGAGGGACATCAGGTAATCAGCCCCAGCATTTT.